This TCR beta chain was found in a study of T cells in Graves' hyperthyroidism and ophthalmopathy. Amplification of TCR beta CDR3 regions used RNA as the template. The HTBI primer set was used in a first-round RT-PCR of the TCR CDR3. MiXCR, applied by TCRdb to the multiplex PCR reads, yields one record per CDR3 protein. Among 350,000 to 500,000 distinct CDR3 sequences listed, roughly 13% were seen once. The table lists this clonotype with many counts. The study enrolled patients aged 18 to 65 with newly diagnosed hyperthyroidism of under 2 months' duration. Input material: blood. The TCR was taken from a woman in her late teens or twenties with Graves' hyperthyroidism.

The DNA of the CDR3 is TGTGCCTGGAGTGGGATAGGCTACACCTTC. This sequence encodes CAWSGIGYTF. V gene TRBV30 combines with J gene TRBJ1-2; D unresolved. In germline, CDR1 is GTSNPN, CDR2 SVGIG (reference sequence). CDR3 length equals 10 residues. V was clipped by 1 base and J by 8 bases, with 5 bases between them.